These 29 T cell receptor beta chains originate from one sample sequenced in a study of CD8 T cells in Susac syndrome. A quantity of about 0.5 to 1 ug RNA underwent reverse transcription using random hexamers. One entry per CDR3 protein results from TCRdb running MiXCR on the immunoSEQ multiplex PCR reads. The table lists about 160,000 distinct CDR3 sequences, 90% to 95% of them singletons, with roughly 0.13% in the top ten. The sequenced sample was CD4+ T cells from PBMCs. These receptors were collected from a human donor in good health.

The chain couples TRBV4-1 to TRBJ1-1, with a possible D match to TRBD1 (5 bases). CDR1 and CDR2 (germline): MGHRA, YSYEKL. The CDR3 has 15 amino acids. V lost 1 base and J 4 bases, leaving 13 bases between the germline ends. The DNA for the CDR3 is TGCGCCAGCAGCCAAGTGGGGAGGGGCGGCACTGAAGCTTTCTTT. Amino acids: CASSQVGRGGTEAFF.

This clonotype has a single count. The rearrangement uses TRBV3-1 and TRBJ2-7; D not certain. The germline gives CDR1 LGHDT, CDR2 YNNKEL (reference sequence). The CDR3 extends over 13 amino acids. The V and J ends lost 4 bases and 6 bases respectively, with 13 bases between them. The CDR3 spells CASSLTRTGEQYF. The DNA of the CDR3 is TGTGCCAGCAGCCTCACCCGGACGGGCGAGCAGTACTTC.

This clonotype is a singleton in its sample. This sequence joins TRBV18 and TRBJ2-5; maybe TRBD1 (6 bases). The CDR3 length is 14 residues. Trimming pared 1 base from V and 10 bases from J, leaving 16 bases between. Germline CDR1 reads KGHSH; CDR2 reads LQKENI. This CDR3 is CASSPHAMGQDQYF. CDR3 DNA sequence: TGTGCCAGCTCACCACATGCGATGGGACAAGACCAGTACTTC.

The CDR3 region has the DNA TGTGCCAGCAGCTCTTTCAGGGGAGATGCACCCCTCCACTTT. Encoded protein: CASSSFRGDAPLHF. The rearrangement links TRBV5-4 to TRBJ1-6; TRBD1 might be the D (6 bases). Germline assignment: CDR1 SGHNT and CDR2 YYREEE (reference sequence). The CDR3 is 14 amino acids. V shed 3 bases and J shed 11 bases, with 15 bases lying between them.

As to this clonotype: The germline gene is not matched at one end of the junction; a read error may be the cause. The chain couples TRBV20-1 to TRBJ1-4; possibly TRBD1 for D (5 bases). The CDR3 has 12 residues. Germline CDR1 is DFQATT and CDR2 is SNEGSKA (reference sequence). The CDR3 loop is CSARGISGSPSF. The CDR3 nucleotides read TGCAGTGCTAGAGGGATCTCAGGGTCACCATCTTTT.

This chain joins TRBV29-1 and TRBJ1-4; D possibly corresponds to TRBD1 (6 bases). The CDR3 spans 12 residues. With 7 bases removed from V and 6 bases from J, the gap between germline ends came to 12 bases. CDR1 and CDR2 (germline): SQVTM, ANQGSEA. The CDR3 sequence is CSARGVDEKLFF. The CDR3 bases are TGCAGCGCCAGGGGCGTGGATGAAAAACTGTTTTTT.

The rearrangement uses TRBV20-1 and TRBJ2-1; 7 bases fit TRBD2. The CDR3 loop spans 12 amino acids. The V gene's germline CDR1 is DFQATT and CDR2 SNEGSKA (reference sequence). V trimming: 3 bases; J trimming: 5 bases; junction bases outside the gene matches: 1. The DNA for the CDR3 is TGCAGTGCTAGCGGGGGGAACAATGAGCAGTTCTTC. Amino acids: CSASGGNNEQFF.

V and J are TRBV18 and TRBJ1-1, with D possibly being TRBD1 (6 bases). V lost 7 bases and J lost 12, with 15 bases in between. The germline V gene has CDR1 KGHSH and CDR2 LQKENI. The CDR3 runs to 11 residues. The CDR3 bases are TGTGCCAGCTTCGGGGGGGGCAGATCTTTCTTT. As protein: CASFGGGRSFF.

The sample holds one count of this clonotype. This chain uses TRBV20-1 with TRBJ1-4; 9 positions match TRBD1. Germline values: CDR1 DFQATT, CDR2 SNEGSKA (reference sequence). With V trimmed by 1 base and J by 7 bases, 7 bases remained unmatched. CDR3 length: 15 amino acids. The chain's CDR3 is CSARVLQGASEKLFF. In nucleotides, the CDR3 is TGCAGTGCTAGAGTACTACAGGGGGCCTCTGAAAAACTGTTTTTT.

Details on this clonotype: At one of its ends the junction is not consistent with the germline gene, which may arise from a read error. V and J are TRBV12-3 or TRBV12-4 and TRBJ2-1; 7 bases match TRBD2. The CDR3 spans 12 residues. The CDR3, as DNA: TGTGCCAGCAGTCTAGCGGTCGGGGAGCAGTTCTTC. As protein: CASSLAVGEQFF.

V is TRBV19 and J is TRBJ2-5; D gene ambiguous. Deletions cut 1 base from V and 5 bases from J, with 5 bases between. The germline gives CDR1 LNHDA, CDR2 SQIVND (reference sequence). This CDR3 region has 12 residues. For the CDR3, the DNA is TGTGCCAGTAGTATAGCATCGGAGACCCAGTACTTC. Translation gives CASSIASETQYF.

This chain connects TRBV4-2 to TRBJ2-2; D ambiguous. The CDR3 length is 15 residues. In germline, CDR1 is LGHNA, CDR2 YNFKEQ. Trimming took 0 bases from V and 3 from J, leaving 8 bases between them. Here the CDR3 reads CASSQDTIHTGELFF. The CDR3 coding sequence is TGTGCCAGCAGCCAAGATACGATCCACACCGGGGAGCTGTTTTTT.

The chain employs TRBV20-1 and TRBJ1-3; D is perhaps TRBD1 (5 bases). The germline V gene encodes CDR1 DFQATT and CDR2 SNEGSKA (reference sequence). CDR3 length equals 13 residues. This chain's CDR3 is CSVPGGDGNTIYF. CDR3 coding DNA: TGCAGCGTCCCGGGGGGGGATGGAAACACCATATATTTT.

The chain couples TRBV6-1 to TRBJ1-6; 9 nucleotides agree with TRBD1. Germline CDR1 MNHNS, CDR2 SASEGT. V was pared by 2 bases and J by 8 bases, with 1 base of the junction left unmatched. The CDR3 contains 14 residues. This CDR3 reads CASSERQGDSPLHF. CDR3 nucleotides: TGTGCCAGCAGTGAAAGACAGGGGGATTCACCCCTCCACTTT.

The chain links TRBV5-1 to TRBJ2-1; 14 nucleotides line up with TRBD2. Trimming took 4 bases from V and 4 from J; bases not matched to a gene: 7. From germline, CDR1 is SGHRS and CDR2 YFSETQ. This CDR3 spans 17 amino acids. The CDR3 bases are TGCGCCAGCAGCATGGGGACTAGCGGGGGCTTATACAATGAGCAGTTCTTC. As protein: CASSMGTSGGLYNEQFF.

The chain recombines TRBV20-1 with TRBJ1-2; a weak D match, TRBD1 (6 bases). V lost 1 base, J lost 8 bases, and 11 bases lay in between. This CDR3 has 12 residues. CDR1 and CDR2 from the germline V gene are DFQATT and SNEGSKA (reference sequence). CDR3 region: CSARGPGEGYTF. The CDR3 DNA is TGCAGTGCTAGAGGTCCAGGGGAAGGCTACACCTTC.

The rearrangement joins TRBV20-1 to TRBJ1-2; 8 bases agree with TRBD1. The J segment lost 4 bases and the V segment lost 4 bases, leaving 5 bases of the junction unmatched. The CDR3 extends over 13 amino acids. Germline V gives CDR1 DFQATT, CDR2 SNEGSKA (reference sequence). CDR3 loop: CSATPTGAYGYTF. CDR3 sequence (DNA): TGCAGTGCTACCCCGACAGGGGCCTATGGCTACACCTTC.

The V and J genes are TRBV6-5 and TRBJ2-5, with D maybe TRBD2 (5 bases). The CDR3 length is 17 residues. Trimming pared 0 bases from V and 2 bases from J, leaving 16 bases between. CDR1 MNHEY and CDR2 SVGAGI come from the germline V gene. As DNA, the CDR3 is TGTGCCAGCAGTTACTCGATGACGGGGTTGATGCAAGAGACCCAGTACTTC. It is translated as CASSYSMTGLMQETQYF.

This rearrangement joins TRBV6-1 to TRBJ2-2, with 13 bases that match TRBD2. The germline CDR1 and CDR2 sequences are MNHNS and SASEGT. The V segment lost 6 bases and the J segment 4 bases; nucleotides outside the gene matches: 11. The CDR3 loop spans 18 amino acids. The chain's CDR3 is CASSRTSGGPTGTGELFF. The CDR3 DNA reads as TGTGCCAGCAGCAGGACTAGCGGGGGCCCTACGGGCACCGGGGAGCTGTTTTTT.

V and J are TRBV5-1 and TRBJ2-7; TRBD2 agrees at 10 bases. CDR3 size: 14 residues. J gave up 7 bases and V 1 base, and 5 bases lay outside the gene matches. Germline-derived CDR1 and CDR2 are SGHRS and YFSETQ. The CDR3 spells CASSLFSSGGEQYF. DNA for the CDR3: TGCGCCAGCAGCTTGTTCTCTAGCGGGGGTGAGCAGTACTTC.

The genes are TRBV20-1 and TRBJ1-1, with D unresolved. Per the germline V gene, CDR1 is DFQATT and CDR2 is SNEGSKA (reference sequence). CDR3 length equals 13 residues. The CDR3 spells CGPSLPGNTEAFF. As DNA, the CDR3 is TGCGGTCCCTCTCTTCCAGGGAACACTGAAGCTTTCTTT.

This chain links TRBV5-1 with TRBJ2-5; no reliable D call. The CDR3 has 14 amino acids. V shed 1 base and J shed 1 base, with 8 bases lying between them. The germline V gene has CDR1 SGHRS and CDR2 YFSETQ. The CDR3 nucleotides are TGCGCCAGCAGCTTGTCCACGCCCCAAGAGACCCAGTACTTC. As protein: CASSLSTPQETQYF.

The rearrangement joins TRBV7-3 to TRBJ1-2; tentatively, D is TRBD1 (6 bases). There are 15 residues in the CDR3. CDR1 is SGHTA, CDR2 FQGTGA, per germline. Trimming stripped 0 bases from V and 4 bases from J, with 12 bases between. CDR3 loop: CASSLTPQGFYGYTF. CDR3 bases: TGTGCCAGCAGCTTAACCCCACAGGGATTCTATGGCTACACCTTC.

Written as DNA, the CDR3 is TGCAGTGCTGCCAGCGGGGACACAGATACGCAGTATTTT. It specifies CSAASGDTDTQYF. This chain joins TRBV20-1 and TRBJ2-3, with 7 nucleotides matching TRBD2. Per germline, CDR1 DFQATT and CDR2 SNEGSKA (reference sequence). J was trimmed by 2 bases and V by 5 bases; bases with no gene match: 4. This CDR3 has 13 amino acids.

The chain is built from TRBV29-1 and TRBJ2-1, with D perhaps TRBD1 (6 bases). The germline V gene has CDR1 SQVTM and CDR2 ANQGSEA. The CDR3 consists of 12 residues. Trimming pared 7 bases from V and 5 bases from J, leaving 12 bases between. CDR3 residues: CSARTVDNEQFF. The DNA for the CDR3 is TGCAGCGCCAGGACAGTTGACAATGAGCAGTTCTTC.

The chain employs TRBV3-1 and TRBJ1-3; D not certain. The CDR3 runs 13 residues. Trimming removed 4 bases at V and 0 bases at J, with 4 bases between. Germline V gene data show CDR1 as LGHDT and CDR2 as YNNKEL (reference sequence). The DNA of the CDR3 is TGTGCCAGCAGCCTCTACTCTGGAAACACCATATATTTT. Protein product: CASSLYSGNTIYF.

The J gene is TRBJ1-1, the V gene TRBV18, with TRBD1 as a possible D gene (5 bases). The germline CDR1 and CDR2 sequences are KGHSH and LQKENI. V was trimmed by 0 bases and J by 0 bases, leaving 8 bases between them. The CDR3 covers 15 residues. DNA of the CDR3: TGTGCCAGCTCACCACCGTCGACAGTGAACACTGAAGCTTTCTTT. It codes for CASSPPSTVNTEAFF.

V is TRBV15 and J is TRBJ2-2, with D perhaps matching TRBD2 (5 bases). This CDR3 has 15 residues. Trimming cost V 0 bases and J 7 bases, with 12 bases left between them. Germline V lookup: CDR1 LNHNV, CDR2 YYDKDF (reference sequence). The CDR3 region is CATSRDSSLGGELFF. CDR3 nucleotides: TGTGCCACCAGCAGAGACTCTAGCTTAGGCGGGGAGCTGTTTTTT.

The CDR3: CASSLRTGGTEQYF. DNA for the CDR3: TGCGCCAGCAGCCTTAGGACAGGGGGGACCGAGCAGTACTTC. V usage is TRBV5-1 and J usage is TRBJ2-7, with 10 bases fitting TRBD1. The CDR3 consists of 14 residues. CDR1 is SGHRS and CDR2 is YFSETQ in the germline V gene. The V and J ends lost 4 bases and 6 bases, in that order; junction bases with no gene match: 7. Based on the CDR3 plus reference TRBV5-1 and TRBJ2-7, the full variable domain is KAGVTQTPRYLIKTRGQQVTLSCSPISGHRSVSWYQQTPGQGLQFLFEYFSETQRNKGNFPGRFSGRQFSNSRSEMNVSTLELGDSALYLCASSLRTGGTEQYFGPGTRLTVT.